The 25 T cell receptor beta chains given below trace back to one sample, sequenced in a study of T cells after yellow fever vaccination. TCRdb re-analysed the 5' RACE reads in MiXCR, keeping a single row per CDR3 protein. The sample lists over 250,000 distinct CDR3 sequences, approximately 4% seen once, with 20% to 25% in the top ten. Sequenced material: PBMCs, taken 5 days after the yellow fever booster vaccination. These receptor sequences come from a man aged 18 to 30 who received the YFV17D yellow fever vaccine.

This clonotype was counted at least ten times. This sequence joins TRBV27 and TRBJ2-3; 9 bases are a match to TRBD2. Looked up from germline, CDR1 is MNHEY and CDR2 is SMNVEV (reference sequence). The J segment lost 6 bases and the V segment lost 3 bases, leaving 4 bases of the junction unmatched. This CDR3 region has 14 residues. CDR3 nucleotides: TGTGCCAGCAGTTTCGTAGCGGGGGTGGATACGCAGTATTTT. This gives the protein CASSFVAGVDTQYF.

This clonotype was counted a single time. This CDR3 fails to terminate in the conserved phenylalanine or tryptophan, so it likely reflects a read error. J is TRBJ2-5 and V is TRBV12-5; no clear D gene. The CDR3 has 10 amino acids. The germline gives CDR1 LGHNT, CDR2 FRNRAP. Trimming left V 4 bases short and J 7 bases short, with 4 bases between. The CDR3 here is CASGSPTQYS. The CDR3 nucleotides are TGTGCTAGTGGTTCACCGACCCAGTACTCC.

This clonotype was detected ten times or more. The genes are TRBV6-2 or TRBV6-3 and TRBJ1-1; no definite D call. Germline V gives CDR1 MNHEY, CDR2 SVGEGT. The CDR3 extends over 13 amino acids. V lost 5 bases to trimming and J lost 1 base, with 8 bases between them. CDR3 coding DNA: TGTGCCAGCAGTCGAAAGGGGAACACTGAAGCTTTCTTT. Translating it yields CASSRKGNTEAFF.

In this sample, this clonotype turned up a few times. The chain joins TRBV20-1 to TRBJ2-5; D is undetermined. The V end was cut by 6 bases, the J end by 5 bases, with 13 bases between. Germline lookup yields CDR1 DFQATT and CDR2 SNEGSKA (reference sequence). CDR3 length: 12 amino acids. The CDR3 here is CSAGGRVETQYF. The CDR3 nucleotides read TGCAGTGCCGGCGGAAGGGTGGAGACCCAGTACTTC.

The CDR3 here is CASSLGGTTYNEQFF. The DNA for the CDR3 is TGTGCCAGCAGTTTAGGCGGGACTACCTACAATGAGCAGTTCTTC. The rearrangement uses TRBV27 and TRBJ2-1, with 7 nucleotides matching TRBD2. The CDR3 covers 15 residues. V lost 2 bases and J lost 2; bases outside the gene matches: 3. CDR1 and CDR2 (germline): MNHEY, SMNVEV (reference sequence).

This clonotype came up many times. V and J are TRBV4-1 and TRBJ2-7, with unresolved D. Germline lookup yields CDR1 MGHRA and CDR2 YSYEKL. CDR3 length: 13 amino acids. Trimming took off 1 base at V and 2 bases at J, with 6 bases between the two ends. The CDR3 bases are TGCGCCAGCAGCCAAGTAGGAGCCTACGAGCAGTACTTC. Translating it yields CASSQVGAYEQYF.

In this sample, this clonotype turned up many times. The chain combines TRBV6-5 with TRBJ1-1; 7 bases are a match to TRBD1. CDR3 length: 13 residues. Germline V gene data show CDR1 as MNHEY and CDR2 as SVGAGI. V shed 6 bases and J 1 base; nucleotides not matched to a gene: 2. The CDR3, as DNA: TGTGCCAGCAGACCAGGGGGGAACACTGAAGCTTTCTTT. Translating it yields CASRPGGNTEAFF.

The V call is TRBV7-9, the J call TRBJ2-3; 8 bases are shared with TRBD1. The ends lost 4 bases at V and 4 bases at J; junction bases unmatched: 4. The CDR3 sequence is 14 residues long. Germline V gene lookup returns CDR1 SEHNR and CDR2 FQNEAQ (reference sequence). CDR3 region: CASSSQGAADTQYF. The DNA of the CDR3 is TGTGCCAGCAGCTCGCAGGGGGCGGCAGATACGCAGTATTTT. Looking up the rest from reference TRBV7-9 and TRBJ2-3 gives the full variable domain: DTGVSQNPRHKITKRGQNVTFRCDPISEHNRLYWYRQTLGQGPEFLTYFQNEAQLEKSRLLSDRFSAERPKGSFSTLEIQRTEQGDSAMYLCASSSQGAADTQYFGPGTRLTVL.

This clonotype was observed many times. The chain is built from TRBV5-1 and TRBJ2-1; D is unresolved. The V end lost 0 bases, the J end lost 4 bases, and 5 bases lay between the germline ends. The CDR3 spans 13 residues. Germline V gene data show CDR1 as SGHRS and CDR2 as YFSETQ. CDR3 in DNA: TGCGCCAGCAGCTTGGGGTGGTACAATGAGCAGTTCTTC. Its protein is CASSLGWYNEQFF.

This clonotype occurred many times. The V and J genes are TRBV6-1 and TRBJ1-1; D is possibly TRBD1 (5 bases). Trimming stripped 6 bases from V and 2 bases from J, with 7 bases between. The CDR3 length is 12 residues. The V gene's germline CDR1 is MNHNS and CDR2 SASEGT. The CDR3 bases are TGTGCCAGCAGGCAGGGCAACACTGAAGCTTTCTTT. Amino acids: CASRQGNTEAFF.

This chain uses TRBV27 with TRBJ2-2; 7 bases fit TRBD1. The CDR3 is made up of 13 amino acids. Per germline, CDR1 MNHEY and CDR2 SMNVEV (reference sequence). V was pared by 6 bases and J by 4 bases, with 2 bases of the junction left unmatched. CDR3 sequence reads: CASRTGLTGELFF. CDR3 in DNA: TGTGCCAGCAGGACAGGGCTCACCGGGGAGCTGTTTTTT.

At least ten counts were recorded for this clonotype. CDR3 DNA sequence: TGCAGTGCTAGAATTGCGGGAAGCAATCAGCCCCAGCATTTT. This sequence encodes CSARIAGSNQPQHF. This chain connects TRBV20-1 to TRBJ1-5; D not certain. Germline CDR1 DFQATT, CDR2 SNEGSKA (reference sequence). There are 14 residues in the CDR3. Trimming took 2 bases from V and 1 from J, leaving 9 bases between them.

CDR3 region: CASSTRGAGTEAFF. The CDR3 bases are TGTGCCAGCAGCACCAGGGGCGCGGGCACTGAAGCTTTCTTT. The V gene is TRBV28, the J gene TRBJ1-1, with a weak D call TRBD1 (6 bases). Trimming removed 6 bases at V and 4 bases at J, with 15 bases between. The CDR3 covers 14 residues. Germline V gene data show CDR1 as MDHEN and CDR2 as SYDVKM. Full variable domain (rest looked up from reference TRBV28 and TRBJ1-1): DVKVTQSSRYLVKRTGEKVFLECVQDMDHENMFWYRQDPGLGLRLIYFSYDVKMKEKGDIPEGYSVSREKKERFSLILESASTNQTSMYLCASSTRGAGTEAFFGQGTRLTVV.

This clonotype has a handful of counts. The CDR3 DNA reads as TGTGCCAGTAGTATAGGGCAGGGGGTGAACACTGAAGCTTTCTTT. Its protein is CASSIGQGVNTEAFF. The gene calls are TRBV19 and TRBJ1-1; 7 nucleotides align to TRBD1. The V gene's germline CDR1 is LNHDA and CDR2 SQIVND (reference sequence). The CDR3 totals 15 residues. The J segment lost 0 bases and the V segment lost 1 base, leaving 2 bases of the junction unmatched.

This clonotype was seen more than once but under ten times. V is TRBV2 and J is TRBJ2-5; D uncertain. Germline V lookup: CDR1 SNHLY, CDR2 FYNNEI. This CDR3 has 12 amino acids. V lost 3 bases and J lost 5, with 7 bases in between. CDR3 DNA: TGTGCCAGCAGTGAGAGTAGCGAGACCCAGTACTTC. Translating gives CASSESSETQYF.

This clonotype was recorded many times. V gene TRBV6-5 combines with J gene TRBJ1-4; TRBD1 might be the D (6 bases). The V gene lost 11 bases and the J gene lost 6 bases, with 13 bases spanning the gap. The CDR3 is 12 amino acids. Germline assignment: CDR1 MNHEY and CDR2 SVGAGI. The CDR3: CASQGNDEKLFF. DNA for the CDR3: TGTGCCTCCCAGGGGAATGATGAAAAACTGTTTTTT.

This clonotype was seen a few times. CDR3 sequence reads: CASSSEQGLSYEQYV. CDR3 sequence (DNA): TGTGCCAGCAGCTCCGAACAGGGCCTCTCCTACGAGCAGTACGTC. V gene TRBV7-9 combines with J gene TRBJ2-7; a weak D match, TRBD1 (6 bases). Between the trimmed V and J ends, which lost 4 bases and 0 bases, there was a span of 13 bases. This CDR3 region has 15 residues. The V gene's germline CDR1 is SEHNR and CDR2 FQNEAQ (reference sequence).

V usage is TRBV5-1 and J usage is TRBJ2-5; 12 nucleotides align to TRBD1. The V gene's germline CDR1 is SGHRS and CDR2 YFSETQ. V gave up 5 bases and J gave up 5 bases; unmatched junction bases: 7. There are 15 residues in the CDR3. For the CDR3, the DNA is TGCGCCAGCAGTCCCGGGACAGGGGGCGCGGAGACCCAGTACTTC. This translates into CASSPGTGGAETQYF.

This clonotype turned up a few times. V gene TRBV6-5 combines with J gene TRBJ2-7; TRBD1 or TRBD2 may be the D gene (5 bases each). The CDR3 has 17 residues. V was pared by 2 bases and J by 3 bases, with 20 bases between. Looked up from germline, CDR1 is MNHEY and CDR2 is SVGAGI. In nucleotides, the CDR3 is TGTGCCAGCAGTTACGCTGGGACGGGACGGAACCTCTACGAGCAGTACTTC. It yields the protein CASSYAGTGRNLYEQYF.

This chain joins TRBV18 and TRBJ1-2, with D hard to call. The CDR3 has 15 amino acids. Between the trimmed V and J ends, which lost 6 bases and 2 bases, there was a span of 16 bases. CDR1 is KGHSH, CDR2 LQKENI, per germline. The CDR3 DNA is TGTGCCAGCTCGGTTGTTGGGAGCGTCAACTATGGCTACACCTTC. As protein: CASSVVGSVNYGYTF.

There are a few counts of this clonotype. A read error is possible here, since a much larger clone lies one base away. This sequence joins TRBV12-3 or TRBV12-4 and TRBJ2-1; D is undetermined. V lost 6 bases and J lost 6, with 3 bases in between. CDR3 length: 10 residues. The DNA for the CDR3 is TGTGCCAGCAGGCGCAATGAGCAGTTCTTC. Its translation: CASRRNEQFF.

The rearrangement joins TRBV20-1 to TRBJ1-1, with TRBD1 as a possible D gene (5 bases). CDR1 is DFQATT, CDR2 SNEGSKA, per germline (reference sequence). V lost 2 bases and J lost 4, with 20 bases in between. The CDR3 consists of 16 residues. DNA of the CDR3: TGCAGTGCTAGACGGGTCGGTCTGGGGGATGGCACTGAAGCTTTCTTT. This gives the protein CSARRVGLGDGTEAFF.

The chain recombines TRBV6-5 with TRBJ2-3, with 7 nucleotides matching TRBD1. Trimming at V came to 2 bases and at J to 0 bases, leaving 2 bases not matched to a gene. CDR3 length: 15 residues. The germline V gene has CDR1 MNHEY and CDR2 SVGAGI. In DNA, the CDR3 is TGTGCCAGCAGTTACGGGACAGTGAGCACAGATACGCAGTATTTT. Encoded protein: CASSYGTVSTDTQYF.

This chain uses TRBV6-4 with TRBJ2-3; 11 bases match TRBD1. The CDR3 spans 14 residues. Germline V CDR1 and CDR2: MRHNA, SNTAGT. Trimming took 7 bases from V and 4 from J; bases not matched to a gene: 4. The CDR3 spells CASKRDRGSDTQYF. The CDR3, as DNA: TGTGCCAGCAAAAGGGACAGGGGGTCAGATACGCAGTATTTT.

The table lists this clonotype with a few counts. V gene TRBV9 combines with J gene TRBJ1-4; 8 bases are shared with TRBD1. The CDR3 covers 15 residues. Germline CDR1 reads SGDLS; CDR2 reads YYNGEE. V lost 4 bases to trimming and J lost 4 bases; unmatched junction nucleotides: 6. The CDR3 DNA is TGTGCCAGCAGCTCCCGGACAGGGAGTAATGAAAAACTGTTTTTT. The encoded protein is CASSSRTGSNEKLFF.